The clone carrying this T cell receptor (beta chain) was recorded at least ten times. Its antigen is as yet unknown. Germline trimming cut 0 bases from V and 7 bases from J; bases unmatched to any gene: 6. Per the germline V gene, CDR1 is SGHVS and CDR2 is FNYEAQ. The CDR3 is 16 residues long. Construction of the TCRbeta library involved unique molecular identifiers. TCRdb recomputed calls from the PCR reads with MiXCR, one row per CDR3 protein. Of some 440,000 distinct CDR3 sequences in the sample, about a sixth were seen once. The sample is drawn from a study of T-cell reconstitution after alpha-beta-depleted transplantation in children. The study's findings and limits: Fresh T-cell production supplied most of the T-cell counts and diversity seen one year after transplant. Diversity of TCRbeta at day 60 was high in some patients, arising from surviving recipient T cells and thymic progenitors. Several hundred rapidly expanded clones from non-depleted graft cells reportedly supplied alpha-beta T cells about two months post-transplant.

This specimen was PBMCs, mostly from graft donor cells, taken 360 days after TCRalphabeta/CD19-depleted stem cell transplant. The chain recombines TRBV7-6 with TRBJ1-6; 7 positions agree with TRBD1. This receptor was obtained from a boy less than two years old who had a stem cell transplant for Wiskott-Aldrich syndrome, so the T cells may come from the graft donor. The chain's CDR3 is CASSLASIGGNSPLHF. CDR3 nucleotide sequence: TGTGCCAGCAGCTTAGCTAGTATAGGGGGCAATTCACCCCTCCACTTT.